What follows are 15 T cell receptor beta chains derived from one specimen sequenced in a study of T cell repertoires in cytomegalovirus infection. No cognate antigen is known for these TCRs. TCRdb re-called the reads through MiXCR, storing one row per CDR3 protein. The table lists about 920,000 distinct CDR3 sequences, roughly 30% of them singletons. The sequenced sample was cultured CD8+ T cells from PBMCs, obtained from culture after CMV antigen stimulation. Source of these receptors: a human donor in good health (CMV status not recorded). Some clones in this sample may be carry-over from other donors' samples.

The J gene is TRBJ2-7, the V gene TRBV20-1; TRBD2 matches 10 bases. The CDR3 has 13 residues. Germline CDR1 and CDR2: DFQATT and SNEGSKA (reference sequence). The ends lost 4 bases at V and 6 bases at J; junction bases unmatched: 6. DNA of the CDR3: TGCAGTGCTATAGGACTAGCGGCCTTCGAGCAGTACTTC. This translates into CSAIGLAAFEQYF.

This clonotype occurred a few times. V and J are TRBV4-1 and TRBJ2-1, with a tentative D call TRBD1 (6 bases). V was shortened by 4 bases and J by 4 bases, with 14 bases between the two germline ends. Per germline, CDR1 MGHRA and CDR2 YSYEKL. CDR3 length: 15 residues. In DNA form, the CDR3 reads TGCGCCAGCAGCCGGGAAGGGGGTGGGTACAATGAGCAGTTCTTC. It yields the protein CASSREGGGYNEQFF.

This clonotype has a handful of counts. The rearrangement uses TRBV4-3 and TRBJ1-4; tentative D call: TRBD1 (5 bases). The CDR3 has 15 residues. Trimming left V 0 bases short and J 4 bases short, with 9 bases between. CDR1 LGHNA and CDR2 YSLEER come from the germline V gene. The CDR3 DNA sequence: TGCGCCAGCAGCCAAGAACAGGCGATTAATGAAAAACTGTTTTTT. Translated, it gives CASSQEQAINEKLFF.

In its sample, this clonotype was seen once. V and J are TRBV6-6 and TRBJ1-6, with D possibly TRBD1 on 5 matching bases. V dropped 6 bases and J dropped 10 bases, with 19 bases sitting between them. This CDR3 is built from 15 residues. Germline CDR1 is MNHNY and CDR2 is SVGAGI (reference sequence). As DNA, the CDR3 is TGTGCCAGCAGGTCCCCAGGGAGCGTAGGATCACCCCTCCACTTT. Protein: CASRSPGSVGSPLHF.

This clonotype was picked up a small number of times. J is TRBJ1-1 and V is TRBV29-1; D may be TRBD1 (6 bases). V was clipped by 7 bases and J by 4 bases, with 13 bases between them. This CDR3 comprises 12 residues. CDR1 SQVTM and CDR2 ANQGSEA come from the germline V gene. The CDR3 nucleotides read TGCAGCGGTCACAGGGAACGCACTGAAGCTTTCTTT. Its protein is CSGHRERTEAFF.

CDR3 in DNA: TGTGCCAGCAGTTTAAATGGGGGCGGTTCACCCCTCCACTTT. Amino acids: CASSLNGGGSPLHF. V and J are TRBV12-3 or TRBV12-4 and TRBJ1-6; tentative D call: TRBD1 (6 bases). The CDR3 totals 14 residues. Deletions cut 2 bases from V and 9 bases from J, with 11 bases between.

This clonotype was observed a handful of times. Written as DNA, the CDR3 is TGTGCCAGCATTCCAGGGAGCTCCTACGAGCAGTACTTC. Its protein product is CASIPGSSYEQYF. The rearrangement links TRBV6-9 to TRBJ2-7; D is possibly TRBD1 or TRBD2 (5 bases each). V was cut by 7 bases and J by 0 bases, with 10 bases left in between. CDR1 and CDR2 from the germline V gene are MNHGY and SVAAGI. The CDR3 sequence is 13 residues long.

Only a few counts were recorded for this clonotype. The chain links TRBV7-8 to TRBJ2-7; unclear D gene. Germline loops: CDR1 SGHVS, CDR2 FQNEAQ. The CDR3 is 12 residues long. V lost 2 bases to trimming and J lost 4 bases, with 6 bases between them. The CDR3 spells CASSLIGYEQYV. CDR3 in DNA: TGTGCCAGCAGCTTAATTGGTTACGAGCAGTACGTC.

This clonotype appeared a few times. The V gene is TRBV27, the J gene TRBJ1-2; D remains unclear. Germline V lookup: CDR1 MNHEY, CDR2 SMNVEV (reference sequence). The CDR3 is 15 amino acids. V shed 1 base and J shed 0 bases, with 9 bases lying between them. CDR3 protein: CASSLLAAPNYGYTF. In DNA form, the CDR3 reads TGTGCCAGCAGTTTATTGGCAGCACCTAACTATGGCTACACCTTC.

This clonotype was recorded many times. The chain is built from TRBV7-6 and TRBJ2-1; weak D call: TRBD2 (6 bases). The ends were cut back, 5 bases at V and 4 bases at J, with 15 bases in the middle. CDR1 and CDR2 from the germline V gene are SGHVS and FNYEAQ. The CDR3 consists of 15 residues. The CDR3 DNA follows: TGTGCCAGCAGCAAACCGGGACTCGAGTACAATGAGCAGTTCTTC. Translated, it gives CASSKPGLEYNEQFF.

There are a few counts of this clonotype. The J gene is TRBJ1-1, the V gene TRBV19; D is perhaps TRBD1 (5 bases). V was trimmed by 7 bases and J by 4 bases, leaving 19 bases between them. Germline V gives CDR1 LNHDA, CDR2 SQIVND (reference sequence). This CDR3 has 15 residues. The CDR3 bases are TGTGCCAGTAAAGTCTGGGAAGGGGAAGGCACTGAAGCTTTCTTT. This sequence encodes CASKVWEGEGTEAFF.

The chain couples TRBV6-1 to TRBJ2-7, with D possibly TRBD1 on 5 matching bases. Germline V gene lookup returns CDR1 MNHNS and CDR2 SASEGT. This CDR3 contains 14 residues. V lost 5 bases and J 3 bases, leaving 14 bases between the germline ends. The CDR3 DNA reads as TGTGCCAGCAGTACCGGACAATTACTCTACGAGCAGTACTTC. This translates into CASSTGQLLYEQYF.

The CDR3 loop is CASSLSPSYEQYV. The CDR3 DNA follows: TGTGCCAGCAGCTTATCGCCCTCCTACGAGCAGTACGTC. The chain uses TRBV11-2 and TRBJ2-7; D unclear. The CDR3 is made up of 13 amino acids. Germline-derived CDR1 and CDR2 are SGHAT and FQNNGV. Trimming left V 2 bases short and J 0 bases short, with 5 bases between.

The rearrangement uses TRBV27 and TRBJ1-2; D not certain. Germline V CDR1 and CDR2: MNHEY, SMNVEV (reference sequence). The CDR3 runs 11 residues. Trimming removed 5 bases at V and 8 bases at J, with 9 bases between. The CDR3 here is CASSGSEGYTF. In DNA form, the CDR3 reads TGTGCCAGCAGTGGGAGTGAAGGCTACACCTTC.

This chain connects TRBV20-1 to TRBJ2-2, with D tentatively TRBD2 (7 bases). Trimming took 2 bases from V and 7 from J, leaving 14 bases between them. The CDR3 spans 14 residues. The V gene's germline CDR1 is DFQATT and CDR2 SNEGSKA (reference sequence). CDR3 region: CSARSQGGGGELFF. Written as DNA, the CDR3 is TGCAGTGCTAGATCACAGGGCGGGGGCGGGGAGCTGTTTTTT.